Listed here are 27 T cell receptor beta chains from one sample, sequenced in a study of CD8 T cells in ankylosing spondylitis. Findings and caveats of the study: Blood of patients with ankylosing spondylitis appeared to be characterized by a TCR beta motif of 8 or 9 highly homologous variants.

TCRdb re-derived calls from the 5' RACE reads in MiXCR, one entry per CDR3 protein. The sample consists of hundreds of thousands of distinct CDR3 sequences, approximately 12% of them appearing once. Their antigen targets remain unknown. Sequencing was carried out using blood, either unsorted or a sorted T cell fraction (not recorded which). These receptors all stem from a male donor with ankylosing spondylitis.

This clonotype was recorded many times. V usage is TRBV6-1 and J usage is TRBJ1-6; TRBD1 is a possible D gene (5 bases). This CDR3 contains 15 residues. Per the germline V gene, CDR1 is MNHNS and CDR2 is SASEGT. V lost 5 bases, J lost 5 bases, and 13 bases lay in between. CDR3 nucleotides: TGTGCCAGCAGTCGGGGACTGGGAGATAATTCACCCCTCCACTTT. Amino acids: CASSRGLGDNSPLHF.

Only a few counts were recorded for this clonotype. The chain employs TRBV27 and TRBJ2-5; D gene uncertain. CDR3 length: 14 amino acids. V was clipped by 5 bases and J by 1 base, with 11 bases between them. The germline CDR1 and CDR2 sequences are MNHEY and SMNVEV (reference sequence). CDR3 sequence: CASSPWGPQETQYF. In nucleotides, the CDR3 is TGTGCCAGCAGTCCCTGGGGTCCCCAAGAGACCCAGTACTTC.

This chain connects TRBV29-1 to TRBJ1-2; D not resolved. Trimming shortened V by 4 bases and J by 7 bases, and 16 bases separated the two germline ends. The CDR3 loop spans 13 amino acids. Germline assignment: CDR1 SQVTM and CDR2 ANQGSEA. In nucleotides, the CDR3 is TGCAGCGTTGTACAGAATTTTGGAAGTGGCTACACCTTC. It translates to CSVVQNFGSGYTF.

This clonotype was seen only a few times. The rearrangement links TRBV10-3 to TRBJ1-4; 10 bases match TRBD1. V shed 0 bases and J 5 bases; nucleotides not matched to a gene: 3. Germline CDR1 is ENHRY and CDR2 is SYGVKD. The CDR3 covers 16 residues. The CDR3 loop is CAISESLGQGNEKLFF. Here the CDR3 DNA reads TGTGCCATCAGTGAGTCGCTGGGACAGGGGAATGAAAAACTGTTTTTT.

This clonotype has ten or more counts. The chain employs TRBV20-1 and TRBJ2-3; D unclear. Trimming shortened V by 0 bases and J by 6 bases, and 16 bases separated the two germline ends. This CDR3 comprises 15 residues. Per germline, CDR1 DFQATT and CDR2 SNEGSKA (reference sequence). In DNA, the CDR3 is TGCAGTGCTAGAGATCTCAGGCAAATGATGGATACGCAGTATTTT. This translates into CSARDLRQMMDTQYF.

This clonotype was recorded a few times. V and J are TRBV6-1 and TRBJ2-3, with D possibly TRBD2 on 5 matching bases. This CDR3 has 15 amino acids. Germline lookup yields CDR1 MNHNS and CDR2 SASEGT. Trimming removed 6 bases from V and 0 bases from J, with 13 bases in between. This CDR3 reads CASRDLGGSTDTQYF. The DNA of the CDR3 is TGTGCCAGCAGGGACCTCGGCGGGAGCACAGATACGCAGTATTTT.

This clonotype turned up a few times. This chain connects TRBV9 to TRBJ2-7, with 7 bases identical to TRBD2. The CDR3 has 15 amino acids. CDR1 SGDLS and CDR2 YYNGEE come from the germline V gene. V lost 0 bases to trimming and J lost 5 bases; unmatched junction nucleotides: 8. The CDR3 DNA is TGTGCCAGCAGCGTAGGTGCGGGAGAAGTCCACGAGCAGTACTTC. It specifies CASSVGAGEVHEQYF.

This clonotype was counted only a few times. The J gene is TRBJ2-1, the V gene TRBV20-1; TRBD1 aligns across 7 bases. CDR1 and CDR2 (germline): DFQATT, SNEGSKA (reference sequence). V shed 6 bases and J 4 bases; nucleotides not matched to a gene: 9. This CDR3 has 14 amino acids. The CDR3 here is CSAPKGAPYNEQFF. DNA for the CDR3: TGCAGTGCCCCCAAGGGGGCGCCGTACAATGAGCAGTTCTTC.

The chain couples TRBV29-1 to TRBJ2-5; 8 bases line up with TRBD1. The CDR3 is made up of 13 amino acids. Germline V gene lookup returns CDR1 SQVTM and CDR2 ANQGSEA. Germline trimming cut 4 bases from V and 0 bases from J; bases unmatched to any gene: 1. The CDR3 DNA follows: TGCAGCGTTGGGGACAGGAACCAAGAGACCCAGTACTTC. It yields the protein CSVGDRNQETQYF.

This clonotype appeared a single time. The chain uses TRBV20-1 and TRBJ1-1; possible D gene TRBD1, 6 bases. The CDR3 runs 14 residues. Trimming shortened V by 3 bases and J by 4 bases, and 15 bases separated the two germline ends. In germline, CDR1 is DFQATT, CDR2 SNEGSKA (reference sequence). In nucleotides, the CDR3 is TGCAGTGCTAGGGTGTTACAGGGTTCCACTGAAGCTTTCTTT. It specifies CSARVLQGSTEAFF.

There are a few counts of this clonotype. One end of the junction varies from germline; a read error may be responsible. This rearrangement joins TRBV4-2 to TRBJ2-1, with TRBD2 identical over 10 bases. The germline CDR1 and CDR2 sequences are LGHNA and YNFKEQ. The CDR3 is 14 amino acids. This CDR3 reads CASTQAGGSDEQFF. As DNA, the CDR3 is TGTGCCAGCACCCAAGCGGGAGGGTCAGATGAGCAGTTCTTC.

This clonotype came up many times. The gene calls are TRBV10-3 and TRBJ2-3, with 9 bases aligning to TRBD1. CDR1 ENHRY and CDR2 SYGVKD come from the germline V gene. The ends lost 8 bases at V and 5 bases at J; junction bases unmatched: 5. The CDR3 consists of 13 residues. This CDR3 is CAIGGTGKDTQYF. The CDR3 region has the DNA TGTGCCATCGGGGGGACAGGGAAAGATACGCAGTATTTT.

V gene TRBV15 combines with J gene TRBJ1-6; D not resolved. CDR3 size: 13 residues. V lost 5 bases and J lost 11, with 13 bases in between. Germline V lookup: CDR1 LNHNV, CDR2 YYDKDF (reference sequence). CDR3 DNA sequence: TGTGCCACCAGCGGCTGGTCAGAGGCACCCCTCCACTTT. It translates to CATSGWSEAPLHF. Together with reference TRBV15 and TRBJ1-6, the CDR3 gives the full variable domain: DAMVIQNPRYQVTQFGKPVTLSCSQTLNHNVMYWYQQKSSQAPKLLFHYYDKDFNNEADTPDNFQSRRPNTSFCFLDIRSPGLGDTAMYLCATSGWSEAPLHFGNGTRLTVT.

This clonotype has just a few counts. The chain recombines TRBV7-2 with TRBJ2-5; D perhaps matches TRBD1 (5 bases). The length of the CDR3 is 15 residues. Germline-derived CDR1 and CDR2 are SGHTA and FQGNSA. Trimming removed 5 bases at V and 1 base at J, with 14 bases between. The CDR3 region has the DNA TGTGCCAGCAGCCTCCTGACAGTCTCCCAAGAGACCCAGTACTTC. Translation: CASSLLTVSQETQYF.

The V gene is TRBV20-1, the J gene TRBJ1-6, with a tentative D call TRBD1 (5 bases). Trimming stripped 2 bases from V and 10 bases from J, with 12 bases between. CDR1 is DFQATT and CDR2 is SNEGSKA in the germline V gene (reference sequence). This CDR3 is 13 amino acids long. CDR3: CSARLGLRSPLHF. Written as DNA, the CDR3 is TGCAGTGCTAGATTGGGGCTTCGGTCACCCCTCCACTTT.

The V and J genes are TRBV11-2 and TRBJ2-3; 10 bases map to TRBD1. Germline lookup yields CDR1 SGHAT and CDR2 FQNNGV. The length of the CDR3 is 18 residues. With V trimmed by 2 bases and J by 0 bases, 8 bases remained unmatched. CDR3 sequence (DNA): TGTGCCAGCAGCTTATTACCGACAGGGGGCGTCAGCACAGATACGCAGTATTTT. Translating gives CASSLLPTGGVSTDTQYF.

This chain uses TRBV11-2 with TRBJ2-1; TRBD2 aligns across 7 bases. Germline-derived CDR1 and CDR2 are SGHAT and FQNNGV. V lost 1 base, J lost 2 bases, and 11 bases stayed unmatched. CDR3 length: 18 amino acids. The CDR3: CASSLGTSSGLTYNEQFF. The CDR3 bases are TGTGCCAGCAGCTTAGGAACCTCTAGCGGCCTAACCTACAATGAGCAGTTCTTC.

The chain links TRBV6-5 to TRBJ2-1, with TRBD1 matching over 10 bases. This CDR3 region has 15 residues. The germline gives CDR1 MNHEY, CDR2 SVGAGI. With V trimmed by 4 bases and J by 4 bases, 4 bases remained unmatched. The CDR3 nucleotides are TGTGCCAGCAGTTTCCGGGACAGGGGATACAATGAGCAGTTCTTC. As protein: CASSFRDRGYNEQFF.

For the CDR3, the DNA is TGTGCCAGCAGCCCAGGACAGGGGCGAATCTACGAGCAGTACTTC. Translating gives CASSPGQGRIYEQYF. This rearrangement joins TRBV7-2 to TRBJ2-7; 9 nucleotides line up with TRBD1. Unmatched junction bases numbered 8, after V lost 5 bases and J lost 3 bases. Looked up from germline, CDR1 is SGHTA and CDR2 is FQGNSA. The CDR3 contains 15 residues.

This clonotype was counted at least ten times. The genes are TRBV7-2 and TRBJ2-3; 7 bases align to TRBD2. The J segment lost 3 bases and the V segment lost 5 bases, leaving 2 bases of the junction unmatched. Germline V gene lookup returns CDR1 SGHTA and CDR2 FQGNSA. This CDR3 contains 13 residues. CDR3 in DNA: TGTGCCAGCAGCCGGACTAGTACAGATACGCAGTATTTT. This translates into CASSRTSTDTQYF.

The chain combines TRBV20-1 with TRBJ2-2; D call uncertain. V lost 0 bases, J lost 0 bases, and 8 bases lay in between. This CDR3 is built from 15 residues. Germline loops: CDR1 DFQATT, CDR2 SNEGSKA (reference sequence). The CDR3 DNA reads TGCAGTGCTAGAGACCAGGTGACGAACACCGGGGAGCTGTTTTTT. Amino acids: CSARDQVTNTGELFF.

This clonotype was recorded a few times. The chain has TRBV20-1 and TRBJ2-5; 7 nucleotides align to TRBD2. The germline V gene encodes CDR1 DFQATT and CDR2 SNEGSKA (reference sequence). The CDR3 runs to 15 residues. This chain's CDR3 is CSLTSGGSGQETQYF. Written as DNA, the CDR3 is TGCAGCCTCACTTCCGGGGGGTCAGGGCAAGAGACCCAGTACTTC.

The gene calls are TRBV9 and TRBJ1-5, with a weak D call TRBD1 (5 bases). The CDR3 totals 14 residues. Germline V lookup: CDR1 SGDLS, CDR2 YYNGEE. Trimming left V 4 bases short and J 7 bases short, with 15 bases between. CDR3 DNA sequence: TGTGCCAGCAGCCCGGGGGTCCGCGAGCAGCCCCAGCATTTT. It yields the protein CASSPGVREQPQHF. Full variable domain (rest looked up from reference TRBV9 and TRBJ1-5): DSGVTQTPKHLITATGQRVTLRCSPRSGDLSVYWYQQSLDQGLQFLIQYYNGEERAKGNILERFSAQQFPDLHSELNLSSLELGDSALYFCASSPGVREQPQHFGDGTRLSIL.

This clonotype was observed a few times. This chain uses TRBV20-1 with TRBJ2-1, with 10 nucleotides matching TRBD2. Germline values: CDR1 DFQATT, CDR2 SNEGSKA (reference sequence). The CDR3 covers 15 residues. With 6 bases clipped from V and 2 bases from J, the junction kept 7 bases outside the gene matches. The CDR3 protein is CSAPLAGGTYNEQFF. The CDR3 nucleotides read TGCAGTGCCCCTTTAGCGGGAGGTACCTACAATGAGCAGTTCTTC.

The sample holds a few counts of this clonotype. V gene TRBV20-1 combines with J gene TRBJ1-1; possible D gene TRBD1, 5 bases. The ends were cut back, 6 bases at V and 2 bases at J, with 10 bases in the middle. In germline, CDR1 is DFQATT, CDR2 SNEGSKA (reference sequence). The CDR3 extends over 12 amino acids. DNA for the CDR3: TGCAGTGCCGGGACGGATAACACTGAAGCTTTCTTT. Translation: CSAGTDNTEAFF.

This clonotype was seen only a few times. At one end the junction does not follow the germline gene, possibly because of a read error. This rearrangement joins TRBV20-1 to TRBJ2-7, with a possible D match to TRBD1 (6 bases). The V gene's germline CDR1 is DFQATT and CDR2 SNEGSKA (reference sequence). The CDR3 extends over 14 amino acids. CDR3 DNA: TGCAGTGCTAGAGAAGTCGGTCACAGGGTAAAATCGCGCTTC. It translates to CSAREVGHRVKSRF.

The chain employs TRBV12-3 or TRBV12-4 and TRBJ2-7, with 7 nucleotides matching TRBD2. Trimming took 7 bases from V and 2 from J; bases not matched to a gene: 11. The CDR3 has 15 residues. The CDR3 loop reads CASTPGLAATYEQYF. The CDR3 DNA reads TGTGCCAGCACACCGGGGCTAGCGGCTACCTACGAGCAGTACTTC.